This passage covers 15 T cell receptor beta chains from one sample sequenced in a study of shared clonotypes between healthy human individuals. The data were produced by immunoSEQ multiplex PCR, yet TCRdb's version contains in-frame clones alone and is incomplete. Found here are some 2,100,000 clones, approximately 94% of them singletons; the top ten hold more than 1.5%. Terminally differentiated effector memory CD45RA+ cells were excluded by CCR7 positive selection of CD45RO-negative cells. Sequencing was carried out using naive CD8+ T cells from PBMCs. The receptor set was obtained from a man aged 18 to 29 in good health. Some clones in this sample may be carry-over from other donors' samples.

The chain is built from TRBV29-1 and TRBJ1-2, with TRBD1 matching over 9 bases. The CDR3 has 12 residues. The germline CDR1 and CDR2 sequences are SQVTM and ANQGSEA. Trimming removed 4 bases from V and 6 bases from J; junction bases left unmatched: 3. DNA for the CDR3: TGCAGCGTTGGAGACAGGGGGGATGGCTACACCTTC. As protein: CSVGDRGDGYTF. The entire variable domain, with the rest obtained from reference TRBV29-1 and TRBJ1-2, is as follows: SAVISQKPSRDICQRGTSLTIQCQVDSQVTMMFWYRQQPGQSLTLIATANQGSEATYESGFVIDKFPISRPNLTFSTLTVSNMSPEDSSIYLCSVGDRGDGYTFGSGTRLTVV.

The V gene is TRBV27, the J gene TRBJ2-7; 7 nucleotides match TRBD2. Germline V gene lookup returns CDR1 MNHEY and CDR2 SMNVEV (reference sequence). Trimming at V came to 5 bases and at J to 5 bases, leaving 15 bases not matched to a gene. The CDR3 runs to 16 residues. CDR3 bases: TGTGCCAGCAGTCCCTCCAGCGGGGAGACCGGCCACGAGCAGTACTTC. Its translation is CASSPSSGETGHEQYF.

The chain carries TRBV27 and TRBJ2-7; TRBD1 matches 9 bases. CDR3 length: 14 residues. Germline V gene sequence: CDR1 MNHEY, CDR2 SMNVEV (reference sequence). The junction had 4 bases not matched to a gene; V was cut back by 5 bases and J by 2 bases. CDR3 sequence: CASSPQGAAYEQYF. The CDR3 coding sequence is TGTGCCAGCAGTCCACAGGGGGCTGCCTACGAGCAGTACTTC.

The chain has TRBV6-1 and TRBJ2-7; a possible D gene is TRBD2 (6 bases). The CDR3 extends over 13 amino acids. V gave up 8 bases and J gave up 2 bases, with 13 bases separating them. In germline, CDR1 is MNHNS, CDR2 SASEGT. The DNA for the CDR3 is TGTGCCAGCGCCGGACTATCCGCCTACGAGCAGTACTTC. Encoded protein: CASAGLSAYEQYF.

The chain employs TRBV19 and TRBJ2-5; TRBD2 matches at 7 bases. V lost 5 bases to trimming and J lost 2 bases; unmatched junction nucleotides: 8. Germline V gene lookup returns CDR1 LNHDA and CDR2 SQIVND (reference sequence). This CDR3 has 15 residues. In nucleotides, the CDR3 is TGTGCCAGTAGTCCTCGGACTAGTCCACAAGAGACCCAGTACTTC. It is translated as CASSPRTSPQETQYF.

Details on this clone: Other DNA sequences in the sample encode the same CDR3. The rearrangement uses TRBV7-9 and TRBJ2-7, with 7 bases matching TRBD1. Germline loops: CDR1 SEHNR, CDR2 FQNEAQ (reference sequence). Trimming took 4 bases from V and 3 from J; bases not matched to a gene: 3. The CDR3 contains 13 residues. The CDR3 reads CASSSGTDYEQYF. The CDR3 DNA sequence: TGTGCCAGCAGCTCCGGGACAGACTACGAGCAGTACTTC.

This sequence joins TRBV5-1 and TRBJ2-2; the D call may be TRBD1 or TRBD2 (5 bases each). The CDR3 contains 16 residues. V lost 0 bases and J lost 1, with 10 bases in between. Germline CDR1 reads SGHRS; CDR2 reads YFSETQ. The CDR3 protein is CASSLERTQNTGELFF. CDR3 in DNA: TGCGCCAGCAGCTTGGAGCGGACACAGAACACCGGGGAGCTGTTTTTT.

The rearrangement links TRBV6-1 to TRBJ2-2; 9 nucleotides line up with TRBD2. The length of the CDR3 is 16 residues. Germline values: CDR1 MNHNS, CDR2 SASEGT. The trim removed 2 bases at V and 2 bases at J, leaving 3 bases unmatched. CDR3 sequence: CASSELSGRNTGELFF. The CDR3 nucleotides read TGTGCCAGCAGTGAACTTAGCGGGAGAAACACCGGGGAGCTGTTTTTT.

V gene TRBV11-2 combines with J gene TRBJ1-1, with D perhaps TRBD1 (5 bases). There are 15 residues in the CDR3. Germline V CDR1 and CDR2: SGHAT, FQNNGV. V was pared by 2 bases and J by 3 bases, with 13 bases between. CDR3 in DNA: TGTGCCAGCAGCTTACGGGGCCCAGCCTACACTGAAGCTTTCTTT. Translated: CASSLRGPAYTEAFF.

This clone appeared a single time. This chain joins TRBV19 and TRBJ2-1; 7 bases map to TRBD2. This CDR3 spans 19 amino acids. The germline V gene has CDR1 LNHDA and CDR2 SQIVND (reference sequence). Trimming took 6 bases from V and 0 from J; bases not matched to a gene: 17. This CDR3 is CASSLRGRAPRSSYNEQFF. CDR3 nucleotide sequence: TGTGCCAGTAGCTTGAGAGGGAGGGCTCCCCGGAGCTCCTACAATGAGCAGTTCTTC.

Note on this clone: Additional DNA sequences in this sample encode the identical CDR3. The chain is built from TRBV6-1 and TRBJ2-1; D gene ambiguous. This CDR3 comprises 11 residues. Between the trimmed V and J ends, which lost 6 bases and 7 bases, there was a span of 7 bases. The germline gives CDR1 MNHNS, CDR2 SASEGT. For the CDR3, the DNA is TGTGCCAGCAGCCTAGGGAATGAGCAGTTCTTC. Its protein product is CASSLGNEQFF.

Notes on this clone: The identical CDR3 is also encoded by other nucleotide sequences in the sample. The chain recombines TRBV28 with TRBJ2-3; TRBD2 is a possible D gene (5 bases). Germline loops: CDR1 MDHEN, CDR2 SYDVKM. There are 14 residues in the CDR3. The germline V and J ends were trimmed by 3 bases and 0 bases, with 7 bases remaining between them. The CDR3 reads CASSFLASTDTQYF. CDR3 bases: TGTGCCAGCAGTTTCCTAGCTAGCACAGATACGCAGTATTTT.

The genes are TRBV7-9 and TRBJ1-2; 8 positions agree with TRBD1. This CDR3 region has 13 residues. Germline trimming cut 3 bases from V and 8 bases from J; bases unmatched to any gene: 5. The germline V gene has CDR1 SEHNR and CDR2 FQNEAQ (reference sequence). As DNA, the CDR3 is TGTGCCAGCAGCTTCCGGGACAGGTTGGGCTACACCTTC. Translating gives CASSFRDRLGYTF.

The rearrangement joins TRBV4-3 to TRBJ2-7; 12 nucleotides align to TRBD2. The trim removed 3 bases at V and 5 bases at J, leaving 8 bases unmatched. This CDR3 contains 16 residues. Germline lookup yields CDR1 LGHNA and CDR2 YSLEER. The DNA for the CDR3 is TGCGCCAGCAGCCAGTGGACTAGCGGGACTATAGACGAGCAGTACTTC. The encoded protein is CASSQWTSGTIDEQYF.

CDR3 sequence: CASSLNPGGLSGYTF. The CDR3 DNA follows: TGTGCCAGCAGTTTGAATCCAGGGGGCTTGTCTGGCTACACCTTC. This rearrangement joins TRBV27 to TRBJ1-2; TRBD1 aligns across 8 bases. Germline values: CDR1 MNHEY, CDR2 SMNVEV (reference sequence). This CDR3 contains 15 residues. Trimming cost V 3 bases and J 7 bases; bases outside gene matches: 10.